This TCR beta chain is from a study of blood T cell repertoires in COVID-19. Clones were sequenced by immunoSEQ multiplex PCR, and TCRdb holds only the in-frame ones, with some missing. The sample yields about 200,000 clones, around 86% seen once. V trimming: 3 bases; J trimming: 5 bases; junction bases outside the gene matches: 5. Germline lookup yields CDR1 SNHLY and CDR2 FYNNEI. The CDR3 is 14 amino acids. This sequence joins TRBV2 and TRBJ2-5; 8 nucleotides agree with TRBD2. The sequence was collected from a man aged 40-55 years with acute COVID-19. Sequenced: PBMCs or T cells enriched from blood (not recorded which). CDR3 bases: TGTGCCAGCAGTGAGGGACTAGTGGGGGAGACCCAGTACTTC. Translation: CASSEGLVGETQYF.